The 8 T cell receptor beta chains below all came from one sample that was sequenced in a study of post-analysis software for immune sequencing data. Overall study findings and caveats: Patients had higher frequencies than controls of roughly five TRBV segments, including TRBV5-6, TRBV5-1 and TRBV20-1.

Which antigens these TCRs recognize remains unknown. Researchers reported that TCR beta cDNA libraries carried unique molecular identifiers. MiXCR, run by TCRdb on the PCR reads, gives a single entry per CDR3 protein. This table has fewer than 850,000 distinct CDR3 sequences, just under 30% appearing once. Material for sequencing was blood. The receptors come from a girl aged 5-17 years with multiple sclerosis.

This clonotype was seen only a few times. The CDR3 here is CATNSQGPLDNEQFF. For the CDR3, the DNA is TGTGCCACCAACTCACAGGGACCATTGGACAATGAGCAGTTCTTC. The chain uses TRBV15 and TRBJ2-1; perhaps TRBD1 as D (6 bases). The CDR3 is 15 residues long. The germline V and J ends were trimmed by 7 bases and 5 bases, with 18 bases remaining between them. Germline values: CDR1 LNHNV, CDR2 YYDKDF (reference sequence).

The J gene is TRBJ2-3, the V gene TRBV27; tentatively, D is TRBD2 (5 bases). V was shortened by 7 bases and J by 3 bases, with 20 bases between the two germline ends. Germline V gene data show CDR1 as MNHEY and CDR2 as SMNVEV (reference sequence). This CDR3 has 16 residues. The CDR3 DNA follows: TGTGCCAGCACCGCATACGGACTCGGTAGTACAGATACGCAGTATTTT. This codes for CASTAYGLGSTDTQYF.

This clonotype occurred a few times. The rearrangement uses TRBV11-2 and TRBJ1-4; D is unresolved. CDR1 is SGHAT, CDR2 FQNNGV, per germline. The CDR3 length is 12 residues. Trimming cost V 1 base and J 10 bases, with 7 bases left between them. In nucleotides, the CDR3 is TGTGCCAGCAGCTTAGGGGGAGGAAAACTGTTTTTT. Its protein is CASSLGGGKLFF.

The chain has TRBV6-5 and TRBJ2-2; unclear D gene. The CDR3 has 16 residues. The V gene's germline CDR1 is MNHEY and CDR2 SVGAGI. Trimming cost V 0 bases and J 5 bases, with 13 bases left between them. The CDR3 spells CASSYSIGLSTGELFF. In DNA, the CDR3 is TGTGCCAGCAGTTACTCGATTGGTCTCTCGACCGGGGAGCTGTTTTTT.

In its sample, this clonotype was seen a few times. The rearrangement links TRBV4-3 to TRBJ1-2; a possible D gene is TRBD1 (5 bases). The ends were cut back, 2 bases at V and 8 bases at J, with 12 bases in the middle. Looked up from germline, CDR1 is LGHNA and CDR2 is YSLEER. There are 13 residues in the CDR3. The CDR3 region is CASSQTGAFGYTF. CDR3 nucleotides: TGCGCCAGCAGCCAAACCGGGGCTTTCGGCTACACCTTC.

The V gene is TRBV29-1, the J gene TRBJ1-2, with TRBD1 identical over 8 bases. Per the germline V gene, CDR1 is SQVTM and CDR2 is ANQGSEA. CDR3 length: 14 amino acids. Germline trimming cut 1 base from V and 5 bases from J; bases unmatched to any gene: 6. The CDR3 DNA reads TGCAGCGTTGAAGTGAGCGGACAGGGTTATGGCTACACCTTC. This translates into CSVEVSGQGYGYTF.

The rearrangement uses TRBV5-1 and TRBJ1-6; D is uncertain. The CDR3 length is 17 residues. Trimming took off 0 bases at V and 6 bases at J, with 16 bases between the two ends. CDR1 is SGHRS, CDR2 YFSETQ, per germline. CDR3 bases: TGCGCCAGCAGCTTGGTAGCTACCGGACGGCTTAATTCACCCCTCCACTTT. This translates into CASSLVATGRLNSPLHF.

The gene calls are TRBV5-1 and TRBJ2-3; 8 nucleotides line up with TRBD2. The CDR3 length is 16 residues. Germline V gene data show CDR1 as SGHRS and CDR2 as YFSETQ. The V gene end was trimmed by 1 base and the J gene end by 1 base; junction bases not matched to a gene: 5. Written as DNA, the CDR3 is TGCGCCAGCAGCTTGATAAGCGGGAGTGGCACAGATACGCAGTATTTT. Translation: CASSLISGSGTDTQYF.